This entry describes one T cell receptor beta chain. This clonotype has a handful of counts. This clone's antigen is unknown. Per-nucleotide qualities are absent, and no much larger clonotype sits a single base away. Library creation used RT-PCR. Data came from an Illumina HiSeq 2500. The raw public data were reprocessed by TCRdb itself: fastp quality trimming at Q25, MiXCR clonotype calling, in-frame beta chains only. Each entry merges the rows of one CDR3 protein and shows their most common DNA and genes. Recorded for this sample are 530,000 or so distinct CDR3 sequences; around 13% of them occurred a single time. The biggest ten clones account for around 10% of the sample. The germline ends are 16 bases apart after V is trimmed by 2 bases and J by 3 bases. Spanning cysteine to phenylalanine, the CDR3 consists of 16 amino acids. Solely the CDR3 DNA is kept, with 48 bases framed from the first base.

The data were taken from a study of response to subunit inactivated influenza vaccine (dated by TCRdb to the late 2010s). Broadly, across the study: Deep quantitative profiling of the T cell receptor repertoire was used in the study to follow responses to a trivalent subunit inactivated influenza vaccine.

General study outcomes and caveats: It was suggested by the authors that each seasonal influenza vaccination may recruit only a limited number of new T cells.

Material: PBMCs from blood, obtained 11 to 12 days after vaccination. The chain is encoded by TRBV12-3 or TRBV12-4 joined to TRBJ1-2; the D region possibly corresponds to TRBD1 (6 bases align). The source of this sequence is a man over 45 who received an inactivated influenza vaccine. Donor details come from another sample of the same person, matched by shared clones. The nucleotide sequence reads as follows: TGTGCCAGCAGTTTACGGTTTGGGCCAGGGGACTATGGCTACACCTTC. This encodes CASSLRFGPGDYGYTF.